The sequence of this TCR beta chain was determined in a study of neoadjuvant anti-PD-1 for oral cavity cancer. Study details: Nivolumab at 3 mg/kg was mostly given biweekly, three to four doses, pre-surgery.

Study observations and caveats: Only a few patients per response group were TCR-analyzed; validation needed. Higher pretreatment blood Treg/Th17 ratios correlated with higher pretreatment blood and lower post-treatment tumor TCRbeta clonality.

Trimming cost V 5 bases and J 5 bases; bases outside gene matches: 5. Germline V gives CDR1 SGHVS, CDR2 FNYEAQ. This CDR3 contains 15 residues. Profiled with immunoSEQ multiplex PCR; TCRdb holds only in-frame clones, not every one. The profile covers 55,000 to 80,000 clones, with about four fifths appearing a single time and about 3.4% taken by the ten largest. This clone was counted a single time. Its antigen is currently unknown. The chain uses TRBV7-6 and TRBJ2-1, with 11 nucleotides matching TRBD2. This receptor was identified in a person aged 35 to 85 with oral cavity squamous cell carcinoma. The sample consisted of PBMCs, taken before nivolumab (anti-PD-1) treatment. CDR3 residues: CASSLGTSGNNEQFF. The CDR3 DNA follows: TGTGCCAGCAGCCTCGGGACTAGCGGAAACAATGAGCAGTTCTTC.